One and the same sample provided the 29 T cell receptor beta chains below, sequenced in a study of cytomegalovirus exposure and HLA in healthy donors. The protocol was immunoSEQ multiplex PCR, while the TCRdb copy is restricted to in-frame clones and leaves out a portion. There are over 60,000 clones in the sample; 85% to 95% occur only once, and approximately 3.3% lies in the top ten. Sequencing was done on a sample of PBMCs. The receptor set was obtained from a man younger than 30 in good health and CMV-seronegative.

The rearrangement uses TRBV27 and TRBJ2-7; TRBD1 agrees at 10 bases. Trimming at V came to 5 bases and at J to 6 bases, leaving 13 bases not matched to a gene. The CDR3 is 16 residues long. The germline gives CDR1 MNHEY, CDR2 SMNVEV (reference sequence). CDR3 DNA: TGTGCCAGCAGTGACCCGGGACAGGGGATTGTAAGCGAGCAGTACTTC. It encodes CASSDPGQGIVSEQYF.

The J gene is TRBJ2-5, the V gene TRBV27; 9 bases fit TRBD2. The CDR3 runs 15 residues. V dropped 6 bases and J dropped 5; count of bases not matched to a gene: 10. The germline V gene encodes CDR1 MNHEY and CDR2 SMNVEV (reference sequence). This CDR3 is CASRASGAIGETQYF. The CDR3 nucleotides are TGTGCCAGCAGGGCTAGCGGGGCGATAGGGGAGACCCAGTACTTC.

A remark on this clone: One end of the junction fails to match germline, which may point to a read error. The chain combines TRBV7-7 with TRBJ1-1; possibly TRBD1 for D (5 bases). This CDR3 is 14 amino acids long. Germline assignment: CDR1 SSHAT and CDR2 FNYEAQ (reference sequence). CDR3 residues: CASSPLTGNTEAFF. CDR3 coding DNA: TGTGCTAGCAGCCCTCTTACAGGGAACACTGAAGCTTTCTTT.

The CDR3 DNA reads as TGCGCCAGCAGCCTTGGACTAGCGGGGGGGCCCGGGGAGACCCAGTACTTC. Translation: CASSLGLAGGPGETQYF. V and J are TRBV4-3 and TRBJ2-5; 15 bases are a match to TRBD2. Trimming at V came to 4 bases and at J to 5 bases, leaving 8 bases not matched to a gene. Per the germline V gene, CDR1 is LGHNA and CDR2 is YSLEER. The CDR3 is 17 amino acids.

This rearrangement joins TRBV10-3 to TRBJ1-2, with D maybe TRBD1 (5 bases). This CDR3 comprises 13 residues. Germline CDR1 reads ENHRY; CDR2 reads SYGVKD. V dropped 3 bases and J dropped 5 bases, with 10 bases sitting between them. CDR3 nucleotides: TGTGCCATCAGTGATGACAGCCTATATGGCTACACCTTC. It translates to CAISDDSLYGYTF.

The CDR3 DNA follows: TGTGCCAGCAGCGTAGCCCCTGGACAGGGTGGAACTGAAGCTTTCTTT. Its translation: CASSVAPGQGGTEAFF. The rearrangement uses TRBV9 and TRBJ1-1, with 8 bases aligning to TRBD1. Germline lookup yields CDR1 SGDLS and CDR2 YYNGEE. V gave up 0 bases and J gave up 5 bases; unmatched junction bases: 9. CDR3 size: 16 residues.

The CDR3 loop reads CASSPLGSGTYEQYF. The CDR3, as DNA: TGTGCCAGCTCACCACTTGGGTCAGGGACCTACGAGCAGTACTTC. V usage is TRBV18 and J usage is TRBJ2-7; D is perhaps TRBD1 (5 bases). V was clipped by 1 base and J by 2 bases, with 12 bases between them. This CDR3 region has 15 residues. CDR1 is KGHSH, CDR2 LQKENI, per germline.

This chain joins TRBV7-9 and TRBJ2-5; a possible D gene is TRBD1 (5 bases). CDR1 is SEHNR and CDR2 is FQNEAQ in the germline V gene (reference sequence). V was pared by 8 bases and J by 4 bases, with 14 bases between. The CDR3 consists of 13 residues. The CDR3: CASGVGALETQYF. In DNA form, the CDR3 reads TGTGCCAGCGGGGTTGGGGCATTAGAGACCCAGTACTTC.

This sequence joins TRBV27 and TRBJ1-4, with TRBD1 matching over 7 bases. The CDR3 is 14 amino acids. CDR1 and CDR2 (germline): MNHEY, SMNVEV (reference sequence). V lost 5 bases, J lost 1 base, and 1 base stayed unmatched. CDR3 protein: CASSNRGTNEKLFF. CDR3 nucleotide sequence: TGTGCCAGCAGTAACAGGGGAACTAATGAAAAACTGTTTTTT. The variable domain in full, with the rest retrieved from reference TRBV27 and TRBJ1-4, is EAQVTQNPRYLITVTGKKLTVTCSQNMNHEYMSWYRQDPGLGLRQIYYSMNVEVTDKGDVPEGYKVSRKEKRNFPLILESPSPNQTSLYFCASSNRGTNEKLFFGSGTQLSVL.

The V call is TRBV27, the J call TRBJ1-2; TRBD1 matches at 7 bases. V dropped 0 bases and J dropped 3; count of bases not matched to a gene: 7. The CDR3 spans 16 residues. Germline V lookup: CDR1 MNHEY, CDR2 SMNVEV (reference sequence). CDR3 coding DNA: TGTGCCAGCAGTTTATCGCGGGGGGACAGCTACTATGGCTACACCTTC. This gives the protein CASSLSRGDSYYGYTF.

The V and J genes are TRBV11-2 and TRBJ2-3; TRBD1 is a possible D gene (6 bases). Germline V gives CDR1 SGHAT, CDR2 FQNNGV. V lost 3 bases, J lost 1 base, and 14 bases lay in between. This CDR3 contains 16 residues. CDR3 DNA: TGTGCCAGCAGCTTGTCAGGGGTGTGGGGCACAGATACGCAGTATTTT. Encoded protein: CASSLSGVWGTDTQYF. The full variable domain, with the rest looked up from reference TRBV11-2 and TRBJ2-3, is EAGVAQSPRYKIIEKRQSVAFWCNPISGHATLYWYQQILGQGPKLLIQFQNNGVVDDSQLPKDRFSAERLKGVDSTLKIQPAKLEDSAVYLCASSLSGVWGTDTQYFGPGTRLTVL.

The rearrangement joins TRBV30 to TRBJ1-2; no definite D call. V was trimmed by 3 bases and J by 4 bases, leaving 12 bases between them. Germline lookup yields CDR1 GTSNPN and CDR2 SVGIG (reference sequence). CDR3 length equals 13 residues. In nucleotides, the CDR3 is TGTGCCTGGAGGGTGGGCGCGGGCTATGGCTACACCTTC. This codes for CAWRVGAGYGYTF.

The rearrangement links TRBV4-1 to TRBJ1-1; tentatively, D is TRBD1 (5 bases). The CDR3 contains 14 residues. V lost 4 bases to trimming and J lost 4 bases, with 13 bases between them. The germline CDR1 and CDR2 sequences are MGHRA and YSYEKL. CDR3 sequence (DNA): TGCGCCAGCAGCCTAAGCTCGGGGGGCACTGAAGCTTTCTTT. Its protein product is CASSLSSGGTEAFF.

This clone was observed once. V is TRBV30 and J is TRBJ2-2; 7 positions agree with TRBD1. V was pared by 1 base and J by 1 base, with 6 bases of the junction left unmatched. Germline V gene sequence: CDR1 GTSNPN, CDR2 SVGIG (reference sequence). This CDR3 comprises 16 residues. The CDR3 loop is CAWSALRDRNTGELFF. Written as DNA, the CDR3 is TGTGCCTGGAGTGCACTCCGGGACAGGAACACCGGGGAGCTGTTTTTT. The full variable domain, completed using reference TRBV30 and TRBJ2-2, is SQTIHQWPATLVQPVGSPLSLECTVEGTSNPNLYWYRQAAGRGLQLLFYSVGIGQISSEVPQNLSASRPQDRQFILSSKKLLLSDSGFYLCAWSALRDRNTGELFFGEGSRLTVL.

V is TRBV7-8 and J is TRBJ2-7, with D maybe TRBD2 (5 bases). V was trimmed by 3 bases and J by 1 base, leaving 7 bases between them. There are 13 residues in the CDR3. The germline gives CDR1 SGHVS, CDR2 FQNEAQ. CDR3: CASSFGGSYEQYF. In DNA, the CDR3 is TGTGCCAGCAGCTTTGGCGGGTCCTACGAGCAGTACTTC.

The chain links TRBV28 to TRBJ2-3; TRBD2 agrees at 8 bases. This CDR3 is 14 amino acids long. Unmatched junction bases numbered 8, after V lost 6 bases and J lost 6 bases. Germline V gene sequence: CDR1 MDHEN, CDR2 SYDVKM. Here the CDR3 reads CASSQTSASDTQYF. In DNA, the CDR3 is TGTGCCAGCAGCCAGACTAGCGCCTCGGATACGCAGTATTTT.

This chain links TRBV30 with TRBJ1-2, with 9 bases matching TRBD1. Germline V gene lookup returns CDR1 GTSNPN and CDR2 SVGIG (reference sequence). The CDR3 consists of 13 residues. Trimming at V came to 5 bases and at J to 8 bases, leaving 9 bases not matched to a gene. CDR3: CAWAGQGNRGYTF. The CDR3 DNA sequence: TGTGCCTGGGCGGGACAGGGTAATCGAGGCTACACCTTC.

The J gene is TRBJ2-5, the V gene TRBV9; D may be TRBD1 (5 bases). Trimming pared 0 bases from V and 5 bases from J, leaving 8 bases between. The CDR3 runs 13 residues. Germline loops: CDR1 SGDLS, CDR2 YYNGEE. The CDR3 reads CASSVGPGETQYF. In DNA, the CDR3 is TGTGCCAGCAGCGTAGGCCCAGGGGAGACCCAGTACTTC.

This clone was counted a single time. J is TRBJ1-6 and V is TRBV28, with D possibly TRBD1 on 6 matching bases. Per germline, CDR1 MDHEN and CDR2 SYDVKM. Trimming left V 5 bases short and J 4 bases short, with 9 bases between. The length of the CDR3 is 14 residues. The CDR3 loop reads CASSIQGYNSPLHF. Here the CDR3 DNA reads TGTGCCAGCAGTATTCAGGGGTATAATTCACCCCTCCACTTT.

This clone was seen just once. The rearrangement links TRBV7-9 to TRBJ2-1, with 8 bases that match TRBD1. CDR1 and CDR2 from the germline V gene are SEHNR and FQNEAQ (reference sequence). The CDR3 has 14 amino acids. V shed 8 bases and J 7 bases; nucleotides not matched to a gene: 10. This CDR3 is CASQTGTGDNEQFF. The CDR3 DNA is TGTGCCAGCCAGACCGGGACAGGCGATAATGAGCAGTTCTTC.

The chain employs TRBV15 and TRBJ2-3; D is unresolved. Germline CDR1 is LNHNV and CDR2 is YYDKDF (reference sequence). The CDR3 runs 12 residues. V lost 5 bases and J 9 bases, leaving 12 bases between the germline ends. The chain's CDR3 is CATSSSLVTQYF. Written as DNA, the CDR3 is TGTGCCACCAGCTCCTCTCTAGTGACGCAGTATTTT. Filled out from reference TRBV15 and TRBJ2-3, the complete variable domain reads DAMVIQNPRYQVTQFGKPVTLSCSQTLNHNVMYWYQQKSSQAPKLLFHYYDKDFNNEADTPDNFQSRRPNTSFCFLDIRSPGLGDTAMYLCATSSSLVTQYFGPGTRLTVL.

V gene TRBV19 combines with J gene TRBJ1-1; D is perhaps TRBD1 (5 bases). V dropped 2 bases and J dropped 10 bases, with 8 bases sitting between them. Germline CDR1 and CDR2: LNHDA and SQIVND (reference sequence). The CDR3 has 11 amino acids. Written as DNA, the CDR3 is TGTGCCAGTAGTATACTCGGGGGAGCTTTCTTT. Amino acids: CASSILGGAFF.

The gene calls are TRBV6-6 and TRBJ1-2; D is unclear. Germline CDR1 is MNHNY and CDR2 is SVGAGI (reference sequence). The CDR3 loop spans 12 amino acids. The V end lost 7 bases, the J end lost 4 bases, and 10 bases lay between the germline ends. The DNA of the CDR3 is TGTGCCAGCACCCCCCCGGGCTATGGCTACACCTTC. Amino acids: CASTPPGYGYTF.

This chain connects TRBV27 to TRBJ2-3; 11 bases agree with TRBD2. After removal of 3 bases from V and 4 bases from J, the junction contained 0 bases not matched to a gene. CDR3 length equals 14 residues. Germline values: CDR1 MNHEY, CDR2 SMNVEV (reference sequence). This chain's CDR3 is CASSFSGGADTQYF. In DNA, the CDR3 is TGTGCCAGCAGTTTTAGCGGGGGGGCAGATACGCAGTATTTT.

The V and J genes are TRBV19 and TRBJ1-5; D uncertain. Trimming removed 3 bases from V and 0 bases from J, with 12 bases in between. CDR1 LNHDA and CDR2 SQIVND come from the germline V gene (reference sequence). This CDR3 contains 16 residues. CDR3 region: CASSMEGKYSNQPQHF. The CDR3 DNA sequence: TGTGCCAGTAGTATGGAGGGTAAATATAGCAATCAGCCCCAGCATTTT.

V gene TRBV23-1 combines with J gene TRBJ1-5; no clear D gene. TRBV23-1 is an ORF, and what it does is uncertain. This CDR3 comprises 12 residues. V lost 6 bases and J 5 bases, leaving 8 bases between the germline ends. CDR3: CASRSRYQPQHF. Here the CDR3 DNA reads TGCGCCAGCAGATCCCGTTATCAGCCCCAGCATTTT.

V usage is TRBV7-8 and J usage is TRBJ1-1, with D tentatively TRBD1 (5 bases). Germline values: CDR1 SGHVS, CDR2 FQNEAQ. The CDR3 length is 15 residues. V lost 0 bases, J lost 1 base, and 9 bases lay in between. The CDR3 nucleotides read TGTGCCAGCAGCTTAGCGGGGGGGTGGAACACTGAAGCTTTCTTT. It is translated as CASSLAGGWNTEAFF.

The gene calls are TRBV28 and TRBJ1-4; 9 bases match TRBD1. The ends lost 4 bases at V and 7 bases at J; junction bases unmatched: 10. Per the germline V gene, CDR1 is MDHEN and CDR2 is SYDVKM. This CDR3 comprises 16 residues. CDR3 bases: TGTGCCAGCAGTTCGCCTCCGGGACAGGGTTCTGAAAAACTGTTTTTT. Protein: CASSSPPGQGSEKLFF. The whole variable domain, filled in from reference TRBV28 and TRBJ1-4, reads DVKVTQSSRYLVKRTGEKVFLECVQDMDHENMFWYRQDPGLGLRLIYFSYDVKMKEKGDIPEGYSVSREKKERFSLILESASTNQTSMYLCASSSPPGQGSEKLFFGSGTQLSVL.

V usage is TRBV28 and J usage is TRBJ1-1, with D maybe TRBD1 (5 bases). The CDR3 is made up of 15 amino acids. V gave up 7 bases and J gave up 0 bases, with 15 bases separating them. Germline CDR1 is MDHEN and CDR2 is SYDVKM. CDR3 amino acids: CASTLPGVMNTEAFF. The DNA of the CDR3 is TGTGCCAGCACCCTTCCGGGGGTGATGAACACTGAAGCTTTCTTT.